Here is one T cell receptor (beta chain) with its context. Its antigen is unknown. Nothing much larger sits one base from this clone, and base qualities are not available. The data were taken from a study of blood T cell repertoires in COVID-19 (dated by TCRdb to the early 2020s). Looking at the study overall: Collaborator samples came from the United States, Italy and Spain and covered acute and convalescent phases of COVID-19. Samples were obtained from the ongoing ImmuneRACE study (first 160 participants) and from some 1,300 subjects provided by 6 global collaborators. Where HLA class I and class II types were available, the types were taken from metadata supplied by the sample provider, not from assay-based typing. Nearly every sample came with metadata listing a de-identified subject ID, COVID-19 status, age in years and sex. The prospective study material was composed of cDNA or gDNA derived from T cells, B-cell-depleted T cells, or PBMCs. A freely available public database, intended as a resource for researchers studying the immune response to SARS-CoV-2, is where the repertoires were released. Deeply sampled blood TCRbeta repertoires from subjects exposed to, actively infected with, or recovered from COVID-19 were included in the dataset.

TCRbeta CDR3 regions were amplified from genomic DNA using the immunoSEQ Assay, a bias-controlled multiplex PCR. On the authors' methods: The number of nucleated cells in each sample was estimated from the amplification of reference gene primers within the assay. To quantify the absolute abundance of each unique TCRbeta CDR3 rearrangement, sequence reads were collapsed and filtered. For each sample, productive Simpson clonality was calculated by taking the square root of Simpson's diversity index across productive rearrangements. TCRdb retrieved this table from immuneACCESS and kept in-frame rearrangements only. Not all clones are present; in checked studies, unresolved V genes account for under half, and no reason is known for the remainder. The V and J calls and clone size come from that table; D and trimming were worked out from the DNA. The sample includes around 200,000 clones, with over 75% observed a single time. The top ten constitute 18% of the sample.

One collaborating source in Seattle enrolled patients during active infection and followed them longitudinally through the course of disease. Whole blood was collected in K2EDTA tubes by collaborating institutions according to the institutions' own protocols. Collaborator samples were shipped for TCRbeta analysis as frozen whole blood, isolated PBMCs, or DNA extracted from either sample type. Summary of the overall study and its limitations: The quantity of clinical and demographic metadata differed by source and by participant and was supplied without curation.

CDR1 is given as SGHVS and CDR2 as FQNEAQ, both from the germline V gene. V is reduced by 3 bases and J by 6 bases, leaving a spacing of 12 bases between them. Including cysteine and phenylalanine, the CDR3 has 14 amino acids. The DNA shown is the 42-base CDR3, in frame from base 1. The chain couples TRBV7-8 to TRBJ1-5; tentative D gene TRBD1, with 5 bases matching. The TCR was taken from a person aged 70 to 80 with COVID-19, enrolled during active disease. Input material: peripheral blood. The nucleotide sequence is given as TGTGCCAGCAGCTTCAGGGAATTAAGTCAGCCCCAGCATTTT. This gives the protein CASSFRELSQPQHF.